This entry concerns a single T cell receptor beta chain. Its cognate antigen is unknown. The sample comes from a study of cytomegalovirus exposure and HLA in healthy donors. The donors belonged to the approximately 110-subject validation cohort, separate from the approximately 670-subject first cohort. Notes on the study in general: According to the study, around 160 TCR beta chains were cytomegalovirus-associated. TCR clusters originating in the first cohort tended to co-occur in the 120 validation repertoires, according to a later analysis.

Produced via immunoSEQ multiplex PCR; TCRdb's table is partial and in-frame only. The top ten hold 2.9% of the sample, which has 130,000 to 150,000 clones, roughly nine tenths seen once. Germline assignment: CDR1 SGHVS and CDR2 FNYEAQ. Trimming stripped 3 bases from V and 0 bases from J, with 15 bases between. The CDR3 runs to 17 residues. The sequence derives from a man aged 18 to 29 in good health and CMV-seronegative. The specimen was PBMCs. The chain has TRBV7-6 and TRBJ2-1; D might be TRBD2 (5 bases). The CDR3 DNA follows: TGTGCCAGCAGCTTGACCCGGACTGTAATCTCCTACAATGAGCAGTTCTTC. Amino acid sequence: CASSLTRTVISYNEQFF. Variable domain in full (rest from reference TRBV7-6 and TRBJ2-1): GAGVSQSPRYKVTKRGQDVALRCDPISGHVSLYWYRQALGQGPEFLTYFNYEAQQDKSGLPNDRFSAERPEGSISTLTIQRTEQRDSAMYRCASSLTRTVISYNEQFFGPGTRLTVL.